This T cell receptor beta chain was sequenced during a study of T cell repertoires and Cas9 in healthy adults (dated by TCRdb to 2016 to 2018). Study-wide context: SpCas9-reactive T cells were characterized for multi-effector potency, cytotoxicity and lineage determination within the CD4 and CD8 compartments. The study examined preexisting T cell immunity against the Streptococcus pyogenes Cas9 nuclease (SpCas9) used in CRISPR gene editing. Paper-wide results and their limitations: In vitro, SpCas9-reactive regulatory T cells were reported to reduce the proliferation and function of SpCas9-reactive effector T cells.

Including cysteine and phenylalanine, the CDR3 has 15 amino acids. Just the 45-base CDR3 DNA is kept, in frame starting at base 1. V and J are truncated by 1 base and 5 bases respectively, leaving an intervening sequence of 13 bases. CDR1 and CDR2 (SGHRS, YFSETQ) derive from the germline V gene. This clone was recorded once. No cognate antigen has been identified for it. Qualities for individual bases were not recorded, and no much larger clone is one base off. All of the donors in the study were healthy humans. Library preparation was by the immunoSEQ multiplex PCR assay. TCRdb re-hosts the immuneACCESS table, in-frame sequences only. Its copies lack some clones; in the studies checked, an unresolved V gene accounts for under half of them, and the cause for the rest is not known. In all, the sample holds about 24,000 clones, and about nine tenths of those were seen once. In total, the top ten clones hold roughly 0.69% of the sample.

Specimen: CD4+ effector T cells (CD127+, CD25-, CD137-, CD154-) from PBMCs; culture status not recorded. The receptor was derived from a human donor in good health. The chain couples TRBV5-1 to TRBJ1-5; matching of 6 bases hints at TRBD1 as the D gene. The CDR3 reads CASSLSGDRDQPQHF. The bases read TGCGCCAGCAGCTTGTCAGGGGATCGGGATCAGCCCCAGCATTTT.